This record looks at one TCR beta chain sequence and its context. Its matching antigen is unknown. This sample was included in a study of CD8+CD57+ T cells in acquired aplastic anemia. General observations from the study: Significance was not reached for CD8+ Simpson's diversity between patients and controls. Overlap between patients and controls comprised twenty-nine CD8+ CDR3 sequences.

The template used for profiling TCR beta VDJ and CDR3 was genomic DNA. TCRdb re-derived calls from the reads in MiXCR, one entry per CDR3 protein. Of 150,000 to 200,000 distinct CDR3 sequences listed, roughly 48% are singletons. Patients sequenced had flow cytometry evidence of CD8+CD57+ cell expansion. Therapy had not been given to patients before blood sampling. From germline, CDR1 is DFQATT and CDR2 SNEGSKA (reference sequence). CDR3 length equals 12 residues. Trimming stripped 0 bases from V and 8 bases from J, with 10 bases between. This clonotype originated in a human donor with aplastic anemia. The sequenced sample was sorted CD4+, CD8+, or CD8+CD57+ T cells (not recorded which) from PBMCs. This chain links TRBV20-1 with TRBJ1-2; D gene unclear. As DNA, the CDR3 is TGCAGTGCTAGAGAAGGGTATCGAGGCTACACCTTC. This gives the protein CSAREGYRGYTF.